This entry is about one TCR beta chain. The data belong to a study of T cells in localized non-small cell lung cancer. V was trimmed by 5 bases and J by 3 bases, leaving 9 bases between them. Per the germline V gene, CDR1 is SGHRS and CDR2 is YFSETQ. The CDR3 spans 12 residues. Profiling relied on immunoSEQ multiplex PCR, and the TCRdb table lists in-frame clones only, not all of them. The sample contains tens of thousands of clones, 86% of which appear only once. J is TRBJ2-7 and V is TRBV5-1; possible D gene TRBD2, 5 bases. Here the sequenced sample was peripheral blood, taken before any cancer treatment. The clonotype comes from a male donor older than 55 with stage III squamous cell lung carcinoma. The CDR3 DNA sequence: TGCGCCAGCAGTATGGACTTCTACGAGCAGTACTTC. Residues: CASSMDFYEQYF.